This record looks at one T cell receptor (beta chain) sequence and its context. Its antigen is not identified. Since a much larger clone is just one base distant, this may be a read error. These data originate in a study of T cell repertoires in aging, cancer and after chemotherapy. At the level of the study: Clear clonal overlap appeared across healthy donor samples taken over several months to years. Study observations and caveats: Untreated cancer patients had significantly lower blood TCR diversity than age-matched healthy donors. The repertoire data cannot show anything about immunological memory following chemotherapy.

Peripheral blood genomic DNA, not sorted cells or RNA, was the template. A mixed TRB-A/B primer pool amplified rearranged TRB by multiplex touch-down PCR. TCRdb ran MiXCR on the multiplex PCR reads and lists one entry per CDR3 protein. This sample yields 9,500 to 11,000 distinct CDR3 sequences, of which less than 30% are seen a single time; less than 2.5% belongs to the top ten. The trim removed 3 bases at V and 11 bases at J, leaving 7 bases unmatched. The germline gives CDR1 LNHDA, CDR2 SQIVND (reference sequence). The CDR3 spans 14 residues. The TCR sequence derives from a human donor in good health. This chain uses TRBV19 with TRBJ1-6; the match to TRBD1 covers 7 bases. Sequenced material: blood. Here the CDR3 DNA reads TGTGCCAGTAGTATGGGACAGCCCCATACACCCCTCCACTTT. Translated: CASSMGQPHTPLHF. Filled out from reference TRBV19 and TRBJ1-6, the complete variable domain reads DGGITQSPKYLFRKEGQNVTLSCEQNLNHDAMYWYRQDPGQGLRLIYYSQIVNDFQKGDIAEGYSVSREKKESFPLTVTSAQKNPTAFYLCASSMGQPHTPLHFGNGTRLTVT.